The 10 T cell receptor beta chains in this list originate from one sample, sequenced in a study of breast tumors, draining lymph nodes, adjacent tissues. Samples came from axillary lymph nodes draining the breast cancer. TCRdb independently ran MiXCR on the multiplex PCR reads; one entry per CDR3 protein. Of over 130,000 distinct CDR3 sequences in the sample, approximately 29% are singletons; the top ten hold about 2.5%. Material for sequencing was axillary lymph node tissue. All receptors come from a female donor with breast cancer. Some clones in this sample may be carry-over from other donors' samples.

The chain employs TRBV6-2 or TRBV6-3 and TRBJ2-5; 15 nucleotides line up with TRBD2. The CDR3 is 18 residues long. Looked up from germline, CDR1 is MNHEY and CDR2 is SVGEGT. V was pared by 6 bases and J by 5 bases, with 13 bases of the junction left unmatched. This chain's CDR3 is CASRPNTGLAGGEETQYF. DNA for the CDR3: TGTGCCAGCAGACCGAACACGGGACTAGCGGGGGGTGAGGAGACCCAGTACTTC.

Concerning this clonotype: A read error may be the cause here, since a much bigger clone is one base away. The chain combines TRBV18 with TRBJ1-4; D unresolved. The germline V gene has CDR1 KGHSH and CDR2 LQKENI. Trimming took off 0 bases at V and 8 bases at J, with 13 bases between the two ends. CDR3 size: 15 residues. The CDR3 nucleotides are TGTGCCAGCTCACCACCCTCCAAGGGTAACGAAAAACTGTTTTTT. This encodes CASSPPSKGNEKLFF.

The table lists this clonotype with many counts. The chain is built from TRBV5-1 and TRBJ2-2; tentatively, D is TRBD2 (5 bases). CDR1 SGHRS and CDR2 YFSETQ come from the germline V gene. The CDR3 runs to 14 residues. Trimming took off 1 base at V and 4 bases at J, with 8 bases between the two ends. The CDR3 reads CASSLSAGTGELFF. The CDR3 nucleotides read TGCGCCAGCAGCTTGAGCGCGGGCACCGGGGAGCTGTTTTTT.

This clonotype was counted at least ten times. The chain recombines TRBV9 with TRBJ2-5, with a weak D call TRBD1 (5 bases). V dropped 4 bases and J dropped 5 bases, with 18 bases sitting between them. Germline V gives CDR1 SGDLS, CDR2 YYNGEE. CDR3 length: 15 amino acids. The chain's CDR3 is CASSPNWGPAETQYF. CDR3 bases: TGTGCCAGCAGCCCCAACTGGGGCCCAGCGGAGACCCAGTACTTC.

This chain's CDR3 is CSAPRGTSGGAEDTQYF. The CDR3 nucleotides are TGCAGTGCCCCCCGGGGGACTAGCGGGGGGGCTGAAGATACGCAGTATTTT. The chain couples TRBV20-1 to TRBJ2-3; TRBD2 aligns across 16 bases. The V and J ends lost 6 bases and 5 bases, in that order; junction bases with no gene match: 11. This CDR3 has 17 residues. CDR1 DFQATT and CDR2 SNEGSKA come from the germline V gene (reference sequence).

With regard to this clonotype: As the CDR3 is not closed by the conserved phenylalanine or tryptophan, this likely results from a read error. The DNA is left out, because the CDR3 cannot be placed on it with certainty; the CDR3 is given as TCRdb lists it. The chain carries TRBV11-3 and TRBJ2-3; the D call TRBD1 from the table was never checked on the DNA. The V gene's germline CDR1 is SGHNT and CDR2 YENEEA. The CDR3 has 12 residues if both end residues are counted. The CDR3 is CASSSRGGPGPL.

This clonotype has just a few counts. The J gene is TRBJ1-4, the V gene TRBV6-5; D gene uncertain. From germline, CDR1 is MNHEY and CDR2 SVGAGI. V was shortened by 0 bases and J by 7 bases, with 12 bases between the two germline ends. CDR3 length: 15 residues. CDR3 amino acids: CASSYSTVGGEKLFF. For the CDR3, the DNA is TGTGCCAGCAGTTACTCGACTGTTGGAGGTGAAAAACTGTTTTTT.

This clonotype came up once. The rearrangement uses TRBV2 and TRBJ1-3, with no clear D. Germline CDR1 SNHLY, CDR2 FYNNEI. V gave up 6 bases and J gave up 2 bases, with 14 bases separating them. The CDR3 extends over 15 amino acids. The CDR3 DNA is TGTGCCAGCAGCCCACCGAATGTCGCTGGAAACACCATATATTTT. The encoded protein is CASSPPNVAGNTIYF.

This clonotype was counted ten times or more. V and J are TRBV3-1 and TRBJ1-4, with a tentative D call TRBD1 (6 bases). There are 14 residues in the CDR3. V lost 4 bases to trimming and J lost 7 bases, with 13 bases between them. From germline, CDR1 is LGHDT and CDR2 YNNKEL (reference sequence). CDR3 in amino acids: CASSRIGGSEKLFF. The CDR3 DNA reads as TGTGCCAGCAGCCGCATAGGGGGTAGTGAAAAACTGTTTTTT. Full variable domain (rest looked up from reference TRBV3-1 and TRBJ1-4): DTAVSQTPKYLVTQMGNDKSIKCEQNLGHDTMYWYKQDSKKFLKIMFSYNNKELIINETVPNRFSPKSPDKAHLNLHINSLELGDSAVYFCASSRIGGSEKLFFGSGTQLSVL.

This clonotype was seen at least ten times. This rearrangement joins TRBV18 to TRBJ1-4; D remains ambiguous. This CDR3 has 15 residues. V lost 4 bases and J lost 4, with 13 bases in between. Per germline, CDR1 KGHSH and CDR2 LQKENI. The CDR3 spells CASSLNFGINEKLFF. CDR3 in DNA: TGTGCCAGCTCACTCAATTTTGGTATTAATGAAAAACTGTTTTTT.